Described below is a single T cell receptor beta chain sequence and its context. This specimen belongs to a study of T-cell memory formation after mild COVID-19. 5'RACE primed from the constant segment yielded TCR alpha and TCR beta cDNA libraries bearing sample barcodes and UMIs. Each CDR3 protein is one row after TCRdb ran MiXCR on the 5' RACE reads. The data contain 300,000 to 400,000 distinct CDR3 sequences, roughly an eighth of them seen just once; the ten biggest clones take up 22%. The CDR3 consists of 15 residues. Germline CDR1 and CDR2: SGHRS and YFSETQ. Trimming shortened V by 4 bases and J by 7 bases, and 21 bases separated the two germline ends.

Material for sequencing was PBMCs or a T cell subset sorted from them (not recorded which). The receptor's source is a man aged 18-30 years who had mild COVID-19 (a few samples of this study predate the infection). Cell type and time point are not known. The chain recombines TRBV5-1 with TRBJ2-7, with D possibly being TRBD1 or TRBD2 (5 bases each). This CDR3 is CASSPGPGPAGEQYF. In DNA form, the CDR3 reads TGCGCCAGCAGCCCTGGACCGGGACCCGCTGGGGAGCAGTACTTC.